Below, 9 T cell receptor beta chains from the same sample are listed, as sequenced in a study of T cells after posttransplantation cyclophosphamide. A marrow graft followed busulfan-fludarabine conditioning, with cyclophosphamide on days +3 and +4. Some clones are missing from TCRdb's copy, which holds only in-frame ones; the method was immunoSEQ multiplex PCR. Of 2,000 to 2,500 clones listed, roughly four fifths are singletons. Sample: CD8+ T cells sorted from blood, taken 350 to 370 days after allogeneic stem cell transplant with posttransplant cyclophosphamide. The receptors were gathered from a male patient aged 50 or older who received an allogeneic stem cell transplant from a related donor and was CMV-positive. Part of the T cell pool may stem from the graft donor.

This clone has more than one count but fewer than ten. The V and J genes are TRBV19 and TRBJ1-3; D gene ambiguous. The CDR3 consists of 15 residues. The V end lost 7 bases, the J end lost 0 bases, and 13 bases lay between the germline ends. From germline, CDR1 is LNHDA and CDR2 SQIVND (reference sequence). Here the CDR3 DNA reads TGTGCCAGTAAAGGCGGCAGACTCTCTGGAAACACCATATATTTT. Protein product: CASKGGRLSGNTIYF.

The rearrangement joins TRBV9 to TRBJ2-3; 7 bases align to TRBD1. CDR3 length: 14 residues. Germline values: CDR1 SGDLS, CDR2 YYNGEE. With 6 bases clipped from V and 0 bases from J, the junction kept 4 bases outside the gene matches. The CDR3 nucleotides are TGTGCCAGCACCCTAGGGGGCAGCACAGATACGCAGTATTTT. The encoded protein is CASTLGGSTDTQYF. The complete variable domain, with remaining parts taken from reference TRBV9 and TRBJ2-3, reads DSGVTQTPKHLITATGQRVTLRCSPRSGDLSVYWYQQSLDQGLQFLIQYYNGEERAKGNILERFSAQQFPDLHSELNLSSLELGDSALYFCASTLGGSTDTQYFGPGTRLTVL.

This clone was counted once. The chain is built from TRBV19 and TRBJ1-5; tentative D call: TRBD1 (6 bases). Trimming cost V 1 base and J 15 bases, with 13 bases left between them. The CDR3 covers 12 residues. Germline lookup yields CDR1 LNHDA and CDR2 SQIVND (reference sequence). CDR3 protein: CASSIGTGYGHF. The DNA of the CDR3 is TGTGCCAGTAGTATAGGCACAGGGTACGGGCATTTT.

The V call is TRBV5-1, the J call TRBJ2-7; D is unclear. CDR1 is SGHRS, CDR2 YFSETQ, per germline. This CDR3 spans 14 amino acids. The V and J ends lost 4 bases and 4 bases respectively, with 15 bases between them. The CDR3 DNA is TGCGCCAGCAGCCCCGACCCGACCAGGTACGAGCAGTACTTC. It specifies CASSPDPTRYEQYF.

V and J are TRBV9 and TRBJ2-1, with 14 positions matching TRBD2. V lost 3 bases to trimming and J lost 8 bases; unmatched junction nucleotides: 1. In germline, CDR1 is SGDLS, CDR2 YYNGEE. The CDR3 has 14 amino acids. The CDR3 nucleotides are TGTGCCAGCAGCGGGGGACTAGCGGGGGATGAGCAGTTCTTC. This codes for CASSGGLAGDEQFF.

The CDR3 DNA reads TGCGCCAGCAGCTTGGGGGACAGCTTCTATGGCTACACCTTC. Amino acid sequence: CASSLGDSFYGYTF. This rearrangement joins TRBV5-1 to TRBJ1-2; 7 bases map to TRBD1. In germline, CDR1 is SGHRS, CDR2 YFSETQ. V dropped 0 bases and J dropped 4; count of bases not matched to a gene: 3. The CDR3 covers 14 residues.

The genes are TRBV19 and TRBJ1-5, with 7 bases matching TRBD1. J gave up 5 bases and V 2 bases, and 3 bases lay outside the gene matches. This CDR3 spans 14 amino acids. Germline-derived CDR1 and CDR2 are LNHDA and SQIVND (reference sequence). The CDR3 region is CASSIRDRDQPQHF. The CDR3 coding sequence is TGTGCCAGTAGTATAAGGGACAGAGATCAGCCCCAGCATTTT. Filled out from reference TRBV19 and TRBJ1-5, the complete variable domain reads DGGITQSPKYLFRKEGQNVTLSCEQNLNHDAMYWYRQDPGQGLRLIYYSQIVNDFQKGDIAEGYSVSREKKESFPLTVTSAQKNPTAFYLCASSIRDRDQPQHFGDGTRLSIL.

CDR3 DNA sequence: TGTGCCAGCAGCACCGGGACAGGGGTCAATGAGCAGTTCTTC. Encoded protein: CASSTGTGVNEQFF. The rearrangement links TRBV5-6 to TRBJ2-1; 10 bases agree with TRBD1. The CDR3 is 14 residues long. V gave up 4 bases and J gave up 6 bases; unmatched junction bases: 4. CDR1 and CDR2 from the germline V gene are SGHDT and YYEEEE.

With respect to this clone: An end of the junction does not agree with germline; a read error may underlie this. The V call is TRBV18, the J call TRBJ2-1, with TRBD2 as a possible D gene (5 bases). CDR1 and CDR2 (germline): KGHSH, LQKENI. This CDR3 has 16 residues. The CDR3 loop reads CASSPPTRTDYNEQFF. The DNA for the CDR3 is TGTGCCAGCTCTCCACCTACGAGGACTGATTACAATGAGCAGTTCTTC.